This T cell receptor beta chain is from a study of T cell clonality in common variable immunodeficiency. Looked up from germline, CDR1 is SNHLY and CDR2 is FYNNEI. This CDR3 comprises 10 residues. Here immunoSEQ multiplex PCR was the method, and the copy in TCRdb shows in-frame clones only, minus some. This repertoire lists some 30,000 clones without singletons; approximately 5.4% sits in the top ten. Whole-study results and caveats: Fewer TCRbeta clones were shared among CVID subjects than controls. Reportedly, TCR beta sequences from common variable immunodeficiency showed fewer deletions and N-nucleotide insertions.

This clone was seen only a few times. Its antigen is not known. The read terminates 3 residues ahead of where the CDR3 ends, so the germline J gene completes it. This clonotype was obtained from a human donor with common variable immunodeficiency. The sequenced material came from peripheral blood mononuclear cells. The V and J genes are TRBV2 and TRBJ1-1; D perhaps matches TRBD1 (5 bases). Partial CDR3 DNA: TGTGCCAGCAGAGGGGAGGGA. It translates to CASRGEG. The full CDR3 reads CASRGEGAFF.